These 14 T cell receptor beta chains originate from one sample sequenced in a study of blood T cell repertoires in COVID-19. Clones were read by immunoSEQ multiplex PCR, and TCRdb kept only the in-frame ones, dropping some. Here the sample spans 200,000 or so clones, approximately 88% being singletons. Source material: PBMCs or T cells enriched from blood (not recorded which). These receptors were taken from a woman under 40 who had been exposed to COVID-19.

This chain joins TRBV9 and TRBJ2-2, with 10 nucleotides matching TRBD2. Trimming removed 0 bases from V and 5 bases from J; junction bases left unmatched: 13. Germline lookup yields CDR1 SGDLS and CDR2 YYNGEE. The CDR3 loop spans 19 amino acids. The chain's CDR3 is CASSVVAGLAEISTGELFF. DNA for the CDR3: TGTGCCAGCAGCGTAGTTGCAGGACTAGCGGAAATATCGACCGGGGAGCTGTTTTTT. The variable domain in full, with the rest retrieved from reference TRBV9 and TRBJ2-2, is DSGVTQTPKHLITATGQRVTLRCSPRSGDLSVYWYQQSLDQGLQFLIQYYNGEERAKGNILERFSAQQFPDLHSELNLSSLELGDSALYFCASSVVAGLAEISTGELFFGEGSRLTVL.

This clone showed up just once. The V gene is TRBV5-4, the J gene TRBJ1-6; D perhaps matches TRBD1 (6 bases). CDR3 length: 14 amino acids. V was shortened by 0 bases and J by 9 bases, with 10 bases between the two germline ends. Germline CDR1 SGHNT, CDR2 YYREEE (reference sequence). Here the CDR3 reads CASSLGQERSPLHF. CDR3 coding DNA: TGTGCCAGCAGCTTGGGACAGGAGCGTTCACCCCTCCACTTT.

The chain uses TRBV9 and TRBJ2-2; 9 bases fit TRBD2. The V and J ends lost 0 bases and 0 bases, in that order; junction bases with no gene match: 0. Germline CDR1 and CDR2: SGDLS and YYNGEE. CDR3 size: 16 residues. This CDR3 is CASSVGLAANTGELFF. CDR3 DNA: TGTGCCAGCAGCGTAGGACTAGCGGCGAACACCGGGGAGCTGTTTTTT. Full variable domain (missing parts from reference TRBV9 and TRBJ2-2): DSGVTQTPKHLITATGQRVTLRCSPRSGDLSVYWYQQSLDQGLQFLIQYYNGEERAKGNILERFSAQQFPDLHSELNLSSLELGDSALYFCASSVGLAANTGELFFGEGSRLTVL.

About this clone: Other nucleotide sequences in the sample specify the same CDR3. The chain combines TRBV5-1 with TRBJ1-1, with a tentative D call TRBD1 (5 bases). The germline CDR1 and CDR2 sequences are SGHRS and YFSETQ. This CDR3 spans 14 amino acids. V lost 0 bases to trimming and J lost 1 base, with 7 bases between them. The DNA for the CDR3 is TGCGCCAGCAGCTTGGGACAGCAGAACACTGAAGCTTTCTTT. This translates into CASSLGQQNTEAFF.

CDR3 coding DNA: TGTGCCAGCAGCGTAGGGACAGAAGAATCACCCCTCCACTTT. Its translation: CASSVGTEESPLHF. The gene calls are TRBV9 and TRBJ1-6, with D perhaps TRBD1 (6 bases). The CDR3 spans 14 residues. CDR1 is SGDLS, CDR2 YYNGEE, per germline. Trimming pared 0 bases from V and 10 bases from J, leaving 11 bases between. Full variable domain (remainder filled in from reference TRBV9 and TRBJ1-6): DSGVTQTPKHLITATGQRVTLRCSPRSGDLSVYWYQQSLDQGLQFLIQYYNGEERAKGNILERFSAQQFPDLHSELNLSSLELGDSALYFCASSVGTEESPLHFGNGTRLTVT.

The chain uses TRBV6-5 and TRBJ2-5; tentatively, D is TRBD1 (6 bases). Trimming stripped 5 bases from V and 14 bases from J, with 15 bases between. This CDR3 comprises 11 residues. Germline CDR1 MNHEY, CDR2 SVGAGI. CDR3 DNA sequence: TGTGCCAGCAGTCCTCGACAGGACTTATACTTC. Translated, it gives CASSPRQDLYF.

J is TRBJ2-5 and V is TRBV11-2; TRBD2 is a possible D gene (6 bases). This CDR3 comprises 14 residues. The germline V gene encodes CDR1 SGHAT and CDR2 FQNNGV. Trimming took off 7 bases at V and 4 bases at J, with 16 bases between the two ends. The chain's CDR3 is CASTTGLVGETQYF. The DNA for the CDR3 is TGTGCCAGCACCACGGGACTTGTAGGAGAGACCCAGTACTTC.

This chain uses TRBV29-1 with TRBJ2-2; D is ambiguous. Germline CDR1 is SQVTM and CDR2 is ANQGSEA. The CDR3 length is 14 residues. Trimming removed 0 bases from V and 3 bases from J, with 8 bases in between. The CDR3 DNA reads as TGCAGCGTTGAAGACAGGTTAGACACCGGGGAGCTGTTTTTT. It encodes CSVEDRLDTGELFF.

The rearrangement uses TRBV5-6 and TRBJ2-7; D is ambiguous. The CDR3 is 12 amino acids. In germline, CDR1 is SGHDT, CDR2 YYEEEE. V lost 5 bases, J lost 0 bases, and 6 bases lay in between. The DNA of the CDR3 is TGTGCCAGCAGTTTTAGCTCCTACGAGCAGTACTTC. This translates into CASSFSSYEQYF. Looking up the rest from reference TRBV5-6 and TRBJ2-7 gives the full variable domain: DAGVTQSPTHLIKTRGQQVTLRCSPKSGHDTVSWYQQALGQGPQFIFQYYEEEERQRGNFPDRFSGHQFPNYSSELNVNALLLGDSALYLCASSFSSYEQYFGPGTRLTVT.

The CDR3 nucleotides are TGTGCCAGCAGCTCTCGGACTAGCGACGACGAGCAGTACTTC. Encoded protein: CASSSRTSDDEQYF. The chain carries TRBV7-9 and TRBJ2-7; 9 nucleotides line up with TRBD2. V lost 4 bases to trimming and J lost 5 bases; unmatched junction nucleotides: 6. The CDR3 length is 14 residues. The V gene's germline CDR1 is SEHNR and CDR2 FQNEAQ (reference sequence). Full variable domain (missing parts from reference TRBV7-9 and TRBJ2-7): DTGVSQNPRHKITKRGQNVTFRCDPISEHNRLYWYRQTLGQGPEFLTYFQNEAQLEKSRLLSDRFSAERPKGSFSTLEIQRTEQGDSAMYLCASSSRTSDDEQYFGPGTRLTVT.

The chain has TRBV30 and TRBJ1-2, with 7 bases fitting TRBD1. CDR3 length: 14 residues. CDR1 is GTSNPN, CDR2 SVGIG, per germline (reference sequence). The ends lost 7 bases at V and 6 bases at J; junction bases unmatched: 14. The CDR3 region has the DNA TGTGCCTCCGCGAACCCCGTACAGGGGAATGGCTACACCTTC. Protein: CASANPVQGNGYTF.

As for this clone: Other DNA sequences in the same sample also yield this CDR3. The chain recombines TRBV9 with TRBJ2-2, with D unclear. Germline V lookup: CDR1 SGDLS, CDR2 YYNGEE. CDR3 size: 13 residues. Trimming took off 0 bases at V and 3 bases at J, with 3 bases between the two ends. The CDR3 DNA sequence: TGTGCCAGCAGCGTAGAGCACACCGGGGAGCTGTTTTTT. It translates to CASSVEHTGELFF.

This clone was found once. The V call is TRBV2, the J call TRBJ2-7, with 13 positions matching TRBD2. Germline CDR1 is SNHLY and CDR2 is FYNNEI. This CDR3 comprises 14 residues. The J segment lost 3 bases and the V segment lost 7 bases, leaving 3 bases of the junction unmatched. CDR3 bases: TGTGCCAGCATGGGGACTAGCGGGAACTACGAGCAGTACTTC. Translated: CASMGTSGNYEQYF.

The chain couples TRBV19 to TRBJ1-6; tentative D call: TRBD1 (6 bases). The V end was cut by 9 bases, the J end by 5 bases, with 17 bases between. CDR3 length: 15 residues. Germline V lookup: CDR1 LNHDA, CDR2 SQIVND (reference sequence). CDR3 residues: CASTQLDRDNSPLHF. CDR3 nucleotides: TGTGCCAGCACCCAACTGGACAGAGATAATTCACCCCTCCACTTT.